A selection of T cell receptor beta chains follows, all from one sample in a study of control samples from healthy donors and cancer patients. Profiled with immunoSEQ multiplex PCR; TCRdb holds only in-frame clones, not every one. The sample holds 65,000 to 90,000 clones, 80% to 90% seen once. The sample taken for sequencing was blood. The receptors were gathered from a man aged 50-59 years in good health. Both conserved end residues are part of each CDR3. A D gene is named only where the DNA matches it firmly. Size is stated for part of the rows, as once, few or many counts, or as a class when the clone is expanded.

TRBJ2-5 | - | - | TRBV2 | CASRGKEETQYF | TGTGCCAGCAGGGGGAAGGAGGAGACCCAGTACTTC
TRBJ2-1 | - | - | TRBV5-1 | CASSLAQIGDEQFF | TGCGCCAGCAGCTTGGCCCAAATTGGAGATGAGCAGTTCTTC
TRBJ2-3 | - | - | TRBV12-3/TRBV12-4 | CASRVTDTQYF | TGTGCCAGCAGAGTCACAGATACGCAGTATTTT
TRBJ1-3 | - | - | TRBV6-5 | CASSYSSSPGNTIYF | TGTGCCAGCAGTTACTCGTCCAGTCCTGGAAACACCATATATTTT
TRBJ2-1 | TRBD1 | - | TRBV5-1 | CASSKPGQGINEQFF | TGCGCCAGCAGCAAACCGGGACAGGGGATCAATGAGCAGTTCTTC
TRBJ1-5 | - | - | TRBV6-1 | CASSEALVRVYSNQPQHF | TGTGCCAGCAGTGAAGCGTTGGTTCGGGTTTATAGCAATCAGCCCCAGCATTTT
TRBJ2-3 | TRBD2 | - | TRBV9 | CASSPRSGGAEDTQYF | TGTGCCAGCAGCCCCCGGTCCGGGGGGGCAGAAGATACGCAGTATTTT
TRBJ2-5 | TRBD2 | - | TRBV23-1 | CASRKTSGAFQRTQYF | TGCGCCAGCAGGAAAACTAGCGGGGCCTTCCAAAGGACCCAGTACTTC
TRBJ1-1 | - | - | TRBV10-1 | CASSGGDFTEAFF | TGCGCCAGCAGTGGGGGGGACTTTACTGAAGCTTTCTTT
TRBJ1-1 | - | - | TRBV10-1 | CASSAQRNTEAFF | TGCGCCAGCAGTGCCCAGAGGAACACTGAAGCTTTCTTT
TRBJ2-1 | - | - | TRBV4-3 | CASSPGRSSYNEQFF | TGCGCCAGCAGCCCGGGACGGAGCTCCTACAATGAGCAGTTCTTC
TRBJ2-1 | TRBD2 | - | TRBV2 | CASSEWAGRENDEQFF | TGTGCCAGCAGTGAATGGGCAGGGAGGGAGAATGATGAGCAGTTCTTC
TRBJ2-3 | - | - | TRBV4-3 | CASSQEVERTDTQYF | TGCGCCAGCAGCCAAGAGGTAGAAAGGACAGATACGCAGTATTTT
TRBJ2-5 | - | - | TRBV4-2 | CASSQLVYQETQYF | TGTGCCAGCAGCCAACTAGTCTACCAAGAGACCCAGTACTTC
TRBJ1-1 | - | - | TRBV28 | CASSGDGGKGTEAFF | TGTGCCAGCAGTGGGGACGGGGGAAAAGGAACTGAAGCTTTCTTT
TRBJ2-1 | - | - | TRBV5-5 | CASSYRSGTAYNEQFF | TGTGCCAGCAGCTATAGGTCCGGGACGGCCTACAATGAGCAGTTCTTC
TRBJ2-1 | - | - | TRBV4-1 | CASSQVAGSNEQFF | TGCGCCAGCAGCCAAGTTGCGGGGTCCAATGAGCAGTTCTTC
TRBJ1-1 | - | - | TRBV7-9 | CASSLAAGNTEAFF | TGTGCCAGCAGCTTAGCGGCGGGGAACACTGAAGCTTTCTTT
TRBJ1-2 | - | - | TRBV2 | CASSAWTANYGYTF | TGTGCCAGCAGTGCCTGGACAGCCAACTATGGCTACACCTTC
TRBJ2-5 | TRBD2 | - | TRBV5-6 | CASSLWSGGGTQETQYF | TGTGCCAGCAGCTTGTGGTCGGGCGGGGGGACCCAAGAGACCCAGTACTTC
TRBJ1-6 | TRBD1 | - | TRBV24-1 | CAVTDRENSPLHF | TGTGCCGTTACGGACAGGGAGAATTCACCCCTCCACTTT
TRBJ2-3 | - | - | TRBV19 | CASSDRVGTDTQYF | TGTGCCAGTAGCGACCGGGTGGGCACAGATACGCAGTATTTT
TRBJ2-1 | TRBD2 | - | TRBV24-1 | CATSDPTSGGYNEQFF | TGTGCCACCAGTGATCCTACTAGCGGGGGCTACAATGAGCAGTTCTTC
TRBJ2-1 | TRBD1 | - | TRBV5-1 | CASSRGTGGYNEQFF | TGCGCCAGCAGCCGAGGGACAGGGGGGTACAATGAGCAGTTCTTC
TRBJ1-2 | TRBD1 | - | TRBV11-2 | CASSVDRDLGYTF | TGTGCCAGCAGCGTGGACAGGGATCTTGGCTACACCTTC
TRBJ2-4 | - | - | TRBV5-4 | CAVGEEPRAKNIQYF | TGTGCCGTAGGGGAGGAACCGAGAGCCAAAAACATTCAGTACTTC
TRBJ2-1 | TRBD2 | - | TRBV24-1 | CATSDQGLAGGWEQFF | TGTGCCACCAGTGACCAAGGACTAGCGGGAGGTTGGGAGCAGTTCTTC
TRBJ2-2 | TRBD1 | - | TRBV6-6 | CASSPYGQGANTGELFF | TGTGCCAGCAGTCCCTATGGACAGGGAGCGAACACCGGGGAGCTGTTTTTT
TRBJ2-1 | - | - | TRBV13 | CASSLIREHNEQFF | TGTGCCAGCAGCTTAATCAGGGAACACAATGAGCAGTTCTTC
TRBJ1-5 | - | - | TRBV6-2/TRBV6-3 | CASSYRWQPQHF | TGTGCCAGCAGTTACCGTTGGCAGCCCCAGCATTTT
TRBJ2-1 | - | - | TRBV19 | CASSIRSEQFF | TGTGCCAGTAGTATACGAAGTGAGCAGTTCTTC
TRBJ2-2 | TRBD2 | - | TRBV9 | CASSYTSGTNGELFF | TGTGCCAGCAGTTATACTAGCGGGACTAACGGGGAGCTGTTTTTT
TRBJ1-6 | - | - | TRBV10-3 | CAISEWGAIYNSPLHF | TGTGCCATCAGTGAGTGGGGAGCAATCTATAATTCACCCCTCCACTTT
TRBJ1-5 | - | once | TRBV6-6 | CASGDQPQHF | TGTGCCAGCGGAGATCAGCCCCAGCATTTT
TRBJ1-3 | TRBD1 | once | TRBV10-3 | CAISPSTGAPSGNTIYF | TGTGCCATCAGTCCATCGACAGGGGCCCCCTCTGGAAACACCATATATTTT
TRBJ1-1 | - | - | TRBV6-6 | CASSYKGERTEAFF | TGTGCCAGCAGTTACAAGGGAGAAAGAACTGAAGCTTTCTTT
TRBJ1-3 | - | once | TRBV30 | CAWSDEQPARNTIYF | TGTGCCTGGAGTGACGAACAGCCGGCCCGGAACACCATATATTTT
TRBJ2-5 | - | - | TRBV12-3/TRBV12-4 | CASSFDKTQYF | TGTGCCAGCAGTTTCGATAAGACCCAGTACTTC
TRBJ2-5 | - | - | TRBV3-1/TRBV3-2 | CASSPAGKETQYF | TGTGCCAGCAGCCCGGCAGGGAAGGAGACCCAGTACTTC
TRBJ2-1 | TRBD2 | - | TRBV30 | CAWSFWTSTNEQFF | TGTGCCTGGAGTTTTTGGACTAGCACCAATGAGCAGTTCTTC
TRBJ2-3 | TRBD2 | - | TRBV2 | CASGLTSGGDTQYF | TGTGCCAGCGGCCTGACTAGCGGGGGTGATACGCAGTATTTT
TRBJ1-4 | - | few | TRBV16 | CASSQSVSGKLFF | TGTGCCAGCAGCCAATCTGTCTCCGGAAAACTGTTTTTT
TRBJ1-1 | - | - | TRBV5-4 | CASSLAGSMNTEAFF | TGTGCCAGCAGCCTCGCGGGGTCCATGAACACTGAAGCTTTCTTT
TRBJ2-2 | TRBD2 | few | TRBV9 | CASGGTSGSRWELFF | TGTGCCAGCGGCGGGACTAGCGGGTCGAGGTGGGAGCTGTTTTTT
TRBJ2-7 | TRBD2 | - | TRBV18 | CASSPSLAGRSYEQYF | TGTGCCAGCTCACCATCGCTAGCGGGACGATCTTACGAGCAGTACTTC
TRBJ1-5 | TRBD1 | - | TRBV7-2 | CASSPSGTGSFNQPQHF | TGTGCCAGCAGCCCCTCGGGGACAGGCTCTTTCAATCAGCCCCAGCATTTT
TRBJ1-1 | - | - | TRBV24-1 | CATRPSSNTEAFF | TGTGCCACCAGGCCATCTTCGAACACTGAAGCTTTCTTT
TRBJ2-1 | - | - | TRBV30 | CAWSAGTTIAYDEQFF | TGTGCCTGGAGTGCCGGGACAACCATTGCGTACGATGAGCAGTTCTTC
TRBJ2-3 | TRBD1 | - | TRBV9 | CASDPNGQGARDTQYF | TGTGCCAGCGACCCTAATGGACAGGGGGCAAGGGATACGCAGTATTTT